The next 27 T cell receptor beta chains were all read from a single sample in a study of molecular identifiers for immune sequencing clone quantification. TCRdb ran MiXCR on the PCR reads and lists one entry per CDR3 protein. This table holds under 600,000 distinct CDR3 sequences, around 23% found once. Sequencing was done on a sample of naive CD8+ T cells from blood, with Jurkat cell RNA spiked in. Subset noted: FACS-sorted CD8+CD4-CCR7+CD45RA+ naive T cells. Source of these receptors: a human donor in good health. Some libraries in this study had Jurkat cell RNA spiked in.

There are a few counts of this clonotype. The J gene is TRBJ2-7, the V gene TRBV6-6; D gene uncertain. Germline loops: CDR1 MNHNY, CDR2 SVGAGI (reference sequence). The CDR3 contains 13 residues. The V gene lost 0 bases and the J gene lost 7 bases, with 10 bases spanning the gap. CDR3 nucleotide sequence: TGTGCCAGCAGTTACTCGCAGGCGGAGGAGCAGTACTTC. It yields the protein CASSYSQAEEQYF.

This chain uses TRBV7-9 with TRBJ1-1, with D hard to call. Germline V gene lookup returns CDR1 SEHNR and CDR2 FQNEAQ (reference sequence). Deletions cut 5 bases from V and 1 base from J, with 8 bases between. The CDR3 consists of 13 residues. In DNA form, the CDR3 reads TGTGCCAGCAGCCGCCCCACGAACACTGAAGCTTTCTTT. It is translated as CASSRPTNTEAFF.

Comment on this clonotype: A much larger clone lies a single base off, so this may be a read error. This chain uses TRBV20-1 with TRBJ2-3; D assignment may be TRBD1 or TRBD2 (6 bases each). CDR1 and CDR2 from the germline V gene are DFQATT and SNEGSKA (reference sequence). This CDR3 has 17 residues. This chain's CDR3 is CSVRDNRRDKITDTQYF. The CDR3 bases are TGCAGTGTTAGAGATAATAGGCGGGACAAAATAACAGATACGCAGTATTTT.

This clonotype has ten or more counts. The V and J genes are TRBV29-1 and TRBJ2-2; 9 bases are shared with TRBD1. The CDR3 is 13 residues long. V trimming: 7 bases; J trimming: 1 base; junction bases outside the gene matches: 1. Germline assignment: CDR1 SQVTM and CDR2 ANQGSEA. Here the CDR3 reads CSGTGVNTGELFF. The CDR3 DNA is TGCAGCGGGACAGGGGTGAACACCGGGGAGCTGTTTTTT.

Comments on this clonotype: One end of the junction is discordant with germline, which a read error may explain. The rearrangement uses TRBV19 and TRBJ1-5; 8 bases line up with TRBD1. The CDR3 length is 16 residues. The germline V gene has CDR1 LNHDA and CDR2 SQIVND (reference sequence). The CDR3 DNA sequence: TGTGCCAGTAGTTCCCCCGACAGGGGTAGCAATCGGCCCCAGCATTTT. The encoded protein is CASSSPDRGSNRPQHF.

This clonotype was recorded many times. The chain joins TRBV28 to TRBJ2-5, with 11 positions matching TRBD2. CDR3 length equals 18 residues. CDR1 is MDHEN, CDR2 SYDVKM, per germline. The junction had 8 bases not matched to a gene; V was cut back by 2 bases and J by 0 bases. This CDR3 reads CASSLVAGGPFYQETQYF. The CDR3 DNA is TGTGCCAGCAGTTTAGTAGCGGGAGGGCCTTTTTACCAAGAGACCCAGTACTTC.

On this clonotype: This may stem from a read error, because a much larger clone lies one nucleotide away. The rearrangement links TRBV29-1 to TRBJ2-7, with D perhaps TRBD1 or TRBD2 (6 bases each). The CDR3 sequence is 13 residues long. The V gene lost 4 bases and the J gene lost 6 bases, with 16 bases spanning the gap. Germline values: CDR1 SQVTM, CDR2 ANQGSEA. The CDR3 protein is CSVAEGGLAEQYF. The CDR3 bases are TGCAGCGTTGCCGAAGGGGGGTTAGCCGAGCAGTACTTC.

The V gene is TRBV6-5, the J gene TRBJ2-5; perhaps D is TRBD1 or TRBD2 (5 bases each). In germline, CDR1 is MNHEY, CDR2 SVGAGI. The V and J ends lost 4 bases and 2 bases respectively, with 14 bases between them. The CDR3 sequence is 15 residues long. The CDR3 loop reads CASSSMGRIQETQYF. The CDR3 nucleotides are TGTGCCAGCAGTTCCATGGGACGGATACAAGAGACCCAGTACTTC.

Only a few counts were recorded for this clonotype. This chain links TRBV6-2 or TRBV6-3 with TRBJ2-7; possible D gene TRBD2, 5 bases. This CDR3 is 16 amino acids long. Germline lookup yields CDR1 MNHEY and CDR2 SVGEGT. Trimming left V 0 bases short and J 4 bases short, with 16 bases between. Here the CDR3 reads CASSYSEGISPYEQYF. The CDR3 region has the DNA TGTGCCAGCAGTTACTCCGAGGGTATATCCCCGTACGAGCAGTACTTC.

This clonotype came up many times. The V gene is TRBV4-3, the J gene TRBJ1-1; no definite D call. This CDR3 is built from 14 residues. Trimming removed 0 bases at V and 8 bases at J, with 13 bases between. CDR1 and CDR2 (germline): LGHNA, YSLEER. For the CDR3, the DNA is TGCGCCAGCAGCCAAGATAGGTGGAGAGCCGAAGCTTTCTTT. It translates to CASSQDRWRAEAFF.

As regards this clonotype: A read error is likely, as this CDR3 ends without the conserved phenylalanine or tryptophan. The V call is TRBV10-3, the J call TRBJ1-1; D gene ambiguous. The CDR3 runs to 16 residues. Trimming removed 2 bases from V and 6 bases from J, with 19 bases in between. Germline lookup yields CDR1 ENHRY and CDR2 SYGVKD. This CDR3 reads CAISEPWLEGNAEAFS. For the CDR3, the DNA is TGTGCCATCAGTGAGCCCTGGCTGGAGGGCAACGCTGAAGCTTTCTCT.

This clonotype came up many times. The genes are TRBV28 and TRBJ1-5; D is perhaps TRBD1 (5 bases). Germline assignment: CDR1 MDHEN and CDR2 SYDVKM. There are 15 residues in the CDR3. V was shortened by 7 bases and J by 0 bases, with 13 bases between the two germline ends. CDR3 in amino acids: CASKHRPNSNQPQHF. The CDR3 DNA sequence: TGTGCCAGCAAGCACAGGCCTAATAGCAATCAGCCCCAGCATTTT.

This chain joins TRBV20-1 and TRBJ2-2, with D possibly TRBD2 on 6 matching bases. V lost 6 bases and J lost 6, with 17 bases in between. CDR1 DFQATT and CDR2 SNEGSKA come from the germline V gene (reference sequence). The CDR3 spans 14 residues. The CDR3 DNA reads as TGCAGTGCCCTCTATGGGTGGGGGGCCGGGGAGCTGTTTTTT. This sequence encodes CSALYGWGAGELFF.

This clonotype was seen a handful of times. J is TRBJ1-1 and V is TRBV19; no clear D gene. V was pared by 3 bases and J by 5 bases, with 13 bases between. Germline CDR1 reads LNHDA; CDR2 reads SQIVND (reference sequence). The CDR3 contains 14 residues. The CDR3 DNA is TGTGCCAGTAGTATGGCCGGGTTAAGGACTGAAGCTTTCTTT. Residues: CASSMAGLRTEAFF.

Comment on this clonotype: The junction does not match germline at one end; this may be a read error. CDR3 loop: CASSLIGSVSSYNAQFF. The CDR3 nucleotides read TGTGCCAGCAGCTTAATCGGTTCCGTCAGCTCCTACAATGCGCAGTTCTTC. The V and J genes are TRBV7-3 and TRBJ2-1, with D uncertain. This CDR3 comprises 17 residues. Germline values: CDR1 SGHTA, CDR2 FQGTGA.

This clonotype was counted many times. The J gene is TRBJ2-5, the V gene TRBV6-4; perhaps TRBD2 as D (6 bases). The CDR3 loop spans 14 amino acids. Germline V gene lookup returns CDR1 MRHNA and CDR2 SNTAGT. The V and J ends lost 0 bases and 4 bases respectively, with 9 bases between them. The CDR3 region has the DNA TGTGCCAGCAGTGACTCTAGCGGAGCAGAGACCCAGTACTTC. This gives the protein CASSDSSGAETQYF.

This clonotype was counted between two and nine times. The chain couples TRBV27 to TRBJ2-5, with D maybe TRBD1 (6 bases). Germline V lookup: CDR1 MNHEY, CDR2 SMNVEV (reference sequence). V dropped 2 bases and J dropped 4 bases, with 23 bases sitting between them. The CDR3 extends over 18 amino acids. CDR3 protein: CASSLRNPRQEIGETQYF. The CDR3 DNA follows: TGTGCCAGCAGTTTAAGGAACCCACGACAGGAGATAGGAGAGACCCAGTACTTC.

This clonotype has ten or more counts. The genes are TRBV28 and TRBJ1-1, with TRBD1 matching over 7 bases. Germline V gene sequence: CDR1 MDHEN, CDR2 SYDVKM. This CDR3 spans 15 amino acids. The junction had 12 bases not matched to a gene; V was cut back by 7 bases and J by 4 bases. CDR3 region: CASTRIFQGGTEAFF. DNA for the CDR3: TGTGCCAGCACCCGAATTTTCCAGGGGGGCACTGAAGCTTTCTTT.

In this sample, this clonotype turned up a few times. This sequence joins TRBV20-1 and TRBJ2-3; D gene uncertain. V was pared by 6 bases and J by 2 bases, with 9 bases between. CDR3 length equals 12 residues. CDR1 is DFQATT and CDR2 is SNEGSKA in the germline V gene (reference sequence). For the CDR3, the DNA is TGCAGTGCCAAAGACCTCACAGATACGCAGTATTTT. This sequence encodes CSAKDLTDTQYF.

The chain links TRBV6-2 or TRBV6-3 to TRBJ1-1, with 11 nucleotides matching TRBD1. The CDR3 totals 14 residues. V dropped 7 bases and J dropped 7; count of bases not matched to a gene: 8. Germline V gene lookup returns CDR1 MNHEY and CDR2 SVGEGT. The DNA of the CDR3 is TGTGCCAGCATCACAGGACAGGGGGCGTATGAAGCTTTCTTT. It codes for CASITGQGAYEAFF.

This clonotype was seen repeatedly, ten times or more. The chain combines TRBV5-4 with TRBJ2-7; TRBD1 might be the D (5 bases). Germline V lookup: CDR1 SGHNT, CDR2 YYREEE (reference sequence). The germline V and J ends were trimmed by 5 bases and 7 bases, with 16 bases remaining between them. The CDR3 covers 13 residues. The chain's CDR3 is CASRWGGSSEQYF. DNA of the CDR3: TGTGCCAGCAGATGGGGCGGCAGTTCGGAGCAGTACTTC.

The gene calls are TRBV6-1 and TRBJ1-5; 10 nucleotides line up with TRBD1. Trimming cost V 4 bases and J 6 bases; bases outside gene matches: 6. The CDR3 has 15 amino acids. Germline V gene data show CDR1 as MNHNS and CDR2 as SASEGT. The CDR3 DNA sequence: TGTGCCAGCAGTGCCCTGGGGACAGGGGTTCAGCCCCAGCATTTT. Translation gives CASSALGTGVQPQHF.

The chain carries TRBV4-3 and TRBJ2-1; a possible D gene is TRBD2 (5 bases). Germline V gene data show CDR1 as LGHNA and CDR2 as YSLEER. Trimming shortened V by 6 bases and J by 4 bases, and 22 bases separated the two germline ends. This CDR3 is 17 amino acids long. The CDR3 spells CASSNTEVDSIYNEQFF. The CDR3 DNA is TGCGCCAGCAGTAACACGGAGGTGGATTCCATTTACAATGAGCAGTTCTTC.

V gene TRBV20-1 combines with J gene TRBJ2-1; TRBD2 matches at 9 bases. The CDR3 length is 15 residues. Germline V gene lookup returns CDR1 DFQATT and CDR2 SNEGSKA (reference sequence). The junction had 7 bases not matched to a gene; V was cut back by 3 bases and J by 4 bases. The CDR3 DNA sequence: TGCAGTGCTAGTGTGGCGGGAGGGGGGTACAATGAGCAGTTCTTC. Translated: CSASVAGGGYNEQFF.

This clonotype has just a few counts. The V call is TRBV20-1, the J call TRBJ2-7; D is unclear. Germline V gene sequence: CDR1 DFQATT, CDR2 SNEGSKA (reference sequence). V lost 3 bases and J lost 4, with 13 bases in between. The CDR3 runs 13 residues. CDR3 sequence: CSASDQGSYEQYF. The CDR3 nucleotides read TGCAGTGCTAGCGATCAAGGGTCGTACGAGCAGTACTTC.

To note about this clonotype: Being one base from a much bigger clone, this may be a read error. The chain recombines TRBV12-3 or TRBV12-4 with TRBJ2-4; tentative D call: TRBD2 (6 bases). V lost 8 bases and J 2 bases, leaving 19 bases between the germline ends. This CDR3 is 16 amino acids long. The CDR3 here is CASGPGGESSKNIQYF. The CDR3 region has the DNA TGTGCCAGCGGTCCCGGCGGGGAGTCGTCCAAAAACATTCAGTACTTC.

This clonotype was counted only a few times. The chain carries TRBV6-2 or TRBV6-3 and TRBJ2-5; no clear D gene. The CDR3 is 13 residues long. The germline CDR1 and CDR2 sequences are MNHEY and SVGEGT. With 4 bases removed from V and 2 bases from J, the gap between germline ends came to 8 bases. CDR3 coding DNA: TGTGCCAGCAGTTTCATGGGGCAAGAGACCCAGTACTTC. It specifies CASSFMGQETQYF.